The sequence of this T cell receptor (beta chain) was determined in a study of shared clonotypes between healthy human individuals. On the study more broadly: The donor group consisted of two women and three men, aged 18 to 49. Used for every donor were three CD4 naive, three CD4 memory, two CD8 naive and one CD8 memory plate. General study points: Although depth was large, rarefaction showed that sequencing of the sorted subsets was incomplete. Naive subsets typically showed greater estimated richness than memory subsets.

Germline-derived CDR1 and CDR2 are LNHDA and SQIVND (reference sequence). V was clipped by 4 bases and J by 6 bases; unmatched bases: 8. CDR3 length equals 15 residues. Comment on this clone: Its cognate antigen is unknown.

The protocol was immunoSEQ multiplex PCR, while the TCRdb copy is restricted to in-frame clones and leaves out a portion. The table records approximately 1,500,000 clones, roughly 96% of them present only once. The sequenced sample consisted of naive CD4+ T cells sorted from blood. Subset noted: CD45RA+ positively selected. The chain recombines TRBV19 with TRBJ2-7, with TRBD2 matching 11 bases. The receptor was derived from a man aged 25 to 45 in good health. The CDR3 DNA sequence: TGTGCCAGTAGTAGAGGACTAGCGGGCGTCACCGAGCAGTACTTC. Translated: CASSRGLAGVTEQYF.